The 11 T cell receptor beta chains presented below share a single source sample, sequenced in a study of T cells of healthy individuals. From the 5' RACE reads, TCRdb called clonotypes with MiXCR, one entry per CDR3 protein. The sample holds more than 60,000 distinct CDR3 sequences, 15% to 20% seen once. These receptor sequences come from a human donor in good health.

The chain has TRBV12-2 and TRBJ2-7; no check of the table's D call, TRBD1, against the DNA was made. TRBV12-2 is annotated as a pseudogene. The CDR3 runs 15 residues. The CDR3 coding sequence is TGTGCAAGTCGCTTAGGATGGGGGAAGCCCTACGAGCAGTACTTC. As protein: CASRLGWGKPYEQYF.

This clonotype occurred many times. The chain uses TRBV15 and TRBJ2-3; 8 bases align to TRBD2. This CDR3 spans 15 amino acids. V shed 8 bases, J shed 1 base, and the junction held 8 bases outside the gene matches. Germline V gene lookup returns CDR1 LNHNV and CDR2 YYDKDF (reference sequence). CDR3 loop: CATRARREGTDTQYF. CDR3 bases: TGTGCCACCCGGGCGCGGCGGGAGGGCACAGATACGCAGTATTTT.

Details on this clonotype: A read error may produce the germline difference seen at one junction end. This rearrangement joins TRBV4-2 to TRBJ2-6; 11 bases map to TRBD1. CDR3 length: 17 residues. Germline V lookup: CDR1 LGHNA, CDR2 YNFKEQ. The CDR3 protein is CASSRGTGGSGANVLTF. The CDR3 DNA reads TGCGCCAGCAGCCGTGGGACAGGGGGTTCAGGGGCCAACGTCCTGACTTTC.

This clonotype was seen at least ten times. This chain links TRBV25-1 with TRBJ1-5; no clear D gene. The CDR3 is made up of 13 amino acids. V was pared by 3 bases and J by 6 bases, with 9 bases between. Germline CDR1 and CDR2: MGHDK and SYGVNS. CDR3 sequence (DNA): TGTGCCAGCAGTGACTCGGGTGGTCAGCCCCAGCATTTT. Protein sequence: CASSDSGGQPQHF.

The rearrangement uses TRBV20-1 and TRBJ1-6; 9 bases line up with TRBD1. J was trimmed by 7 bases and V by 2 bases; bases with no gene match: 6. There are 15 residues in the CDR3. In germline, CDR1 is DFQATT, CDR2 SNEGSKA (reference sequence). This CDR3 reads CSARPRDRENSPLHF. The CDR3 nucleotides read TGCAGTGCTAGACCCCGGGACAGGGAAAATTCACCCCTCCACTTT.

This clonotype was detected many times. The V and J genes are TRBV2 and TRBJ1-1; no firm D call. The V gene lost 1 base and the J gene lost 1 base, with 4 bases spanning the gap. CDR1 and CDR2 from the germline V gene are SNHLY and FYNNEI. This CDR3 is 13 amino acids long. The CDR3 loop reads CASSEGGNTEAFF. Here the CDR3 DNA reads TGTGCCAGCAGTGAAGGGGGGAACACTGAAGCTTTCTTT.

The chain links TRBV30 to TRBJ2-2; TRBD2 is a possible D gene (6 bases). The CDR3 covers 17 residues. Trimming stripped 2 bases from V and 0 bases from J, with 16 bases between. Germline lookup yields CDR1 GTSNPN and CDR2 SVGIG (reference sequence). The CDR3 here is CAWSLLGGLPNTGELFF. In nucleotides, the CDR3 is TGTGCCTGGAGTCTCCTGGGTGGACTACCGAACACCGGGGAGCTGTTTTTT.

This clonotype appeared many times. The chain is built from TRBV5-1 and TRBJ2-3; D not certain. In germline, CDR1 is SGHRS, CDR2 YFSETQ. The V gene lost 1 base and the J gene lost 6 bases, with 12 bases spanning the gap. The CDR3 totals 14 residues. For the CDR3, the DNA is TGCGCCAGCAGCTTGAGTTCCCCTGGGGATACGCAGTATTTT. Translation gives CASSLSSPGDTQYF. The full variable domain, completed using reference TRBV5-1 and TRBJ2-3, is KAGVTQTPRYLIKTRGQQVTLSCSPISGHRSVSWYQQTPGQGLQFLFEYFSETQRNKGNFPGRFSGRQFSNSRSEMNVSTLELGDSALYLCASSLSSPGDTQYFGPGTRLTVL.

This chain links TRBV5-1 with TRBJ2-1, with TRBD2 identical over 7 bases. The CDR3 runs to 14 residues. V dropped 1 base and J dropped 4; count of bases not matched to a gene: 2. Germline CDR1 is SGHRS and CDR2 is YFSETQ. This CDR3 reads CASSLLREYNEQFF. CDR3 bases: TGCGCCAGCAGCTTGTTGCGGGAGTACAATGAGCAGTTCTTC.

CDR3 residues: CASSFKVDNEQFF. In DNA form, the CDR3 reads TGTGCCAGCAGTTTCAAGGTCGACAATGAGCAGTTCTTC. The V gene is TRBV12-3 or TRBV12-4, the J gene TRBJ2-1; D gene unclear. Trimming pared 3 bases from V and 5 bases from J, leaving 8 bases between. The CDR3 runs 13 residues.

The chain carries TRBV7-2 and TRBJ2-1; the match to TRBD2 covers 7 bases. V lost 4 bases and J lost 6; bases outside the gene matches: 9. The CDR3 totals 15 residues. Germline V gene data show CDR1 as SGHTA and CDR2 as FQGNSA. The chain's CDR3 is CASSSPGLRANEQFF. The DNA of the CDR3 is TGTGCCAGCAGCTCCCCGGGACTAAGAGCCAATGAGCAGTTCTTC.